Presented here are 31 T cell receptor beta chains from one specimen sequenced in a study of T cell changes during pregnancy in multiple sclerosis (dated by TCRdb to the late 2010s). Receptor libraries were prepared by the immunoSEQ multiplex PCR assay. Imported from immuneACCESS, the table was reduced by TCRdb to in-frame sequences with V and J called. These copies leave out some clones; in studies compared against another copy, an unresolved V gene accounts for under half, and the cause of the remainder is not known. The sample table shows roughly 40,000 clones, and about 89% are seen once. Approximately 0.51% of the sample comes from the top ten. The sequencing used CD4+ T cells from peripheral blood mononuclear cells, collected in the first trimester of pregnancy. These receptors were collected from a female donor with multiple sclerosis, enrolled in a pregnancy study.

V and J are TRBV19 and TRBJ1-4, with 7 bases identical to TRBD1. V lost 8 bases to trimming and J lost 4 bases; unmatched junction nucleotides: 7. CDR1 and CDR2 from the germline V gene are LNHDA and SQIVND (reference sequence). The CDR3 is made up of 14 amino acids. CDR3 sequence reads: CASSEGQNNEKLFF. The CDR3 DNA reads as TGTGCCAGTTCGGAGGGACAGAATAATGAAAAACTGTTTTTT.

The rearrangement joins TRBV10-2 to TRBJ1-1, with D perhaps matching TRBD1 (5 bases). CDR3 size: 12 residues. Germline-derived CDR1 and CDR2 are WSHSY and SAAADI. Trimming removed 9 bases at V and 4 bases at J, with 12 bases between. CDR3 sequence: CASRGWGTEAFF. Here the CDR3 DNA reads TGCGCCAGTAGGGGTTGGGGCACTGAAGCTTTCTTT.

The CDR3 DNA sequence: TGTGCCAGTTCGGCCAGGGAAGTTTATGGCTACACCTTC. Translating it yields CASSAREVYGYTF. The V gene is TRBV19, the J gene TRBJ1-2; D is perhaps TRBD1 (5 bases). V lost 8 bases to trimming and J lost 5 bases, with 15 bases between them. Germline-derived CDR1 and CDR2 are LNHDA and SQIVND (reference sequence). There are 13 residues in the CDR3.

The V call is TRBV7-3, the J call TRBJ1-1; D might be TRBD1 (5 bases). The CDR3 loop spans 13 amino acids. Trimming removed 4 bases from V and 2 bases from J, with 8 bases in between. Germline V gene data show CDR1 as SGHTA and CDR2 as FQGTGA. This CDR3 is CASSSQGNTEAFF. In DNA form, the CDR3 reads TGTGCCAGCAGCTCCCAGGGTAACACTGAAGCTTTCTTT.

This chain connects TRBV4-2 to TRBJ1-5; possibly TRBD1 for D (5 bases). V dropped 0 bases and J dropped 1 base, with 10 bases sitting between them. From germline, CDR1 is LGHNA and CDR2 YNFKEQ. The CDR3 loop spans 16 amino acids. The CDR3 spells CASSQDPGQSNQPQHF. The CDR3 DNA follows: TGTGCCAGCAGCCAAGATCCAGGGCAAAGCAATCAGCCCCAGCATTTT.

V and J are TRBV18 and TRBJ1-5; perhaps TRBD1 as D (6 bases). Trimming removed 4 bases from V and 2 bases from J, with 12 bases in between. Germline V gene lookup returns CDR1 KGHSH and CDR2 LQKENI. This CDR3 contains 15 residues. In DNA, the CDR3 is TGTGCCAGCTCACAGCAGGGGATAGGCAATCAGCCCCAGCATTTT. Its protein product is CASSQQGIGNQPQHF.

The chain carries TRBV6-4 and TRBJ1-1; 12 bases agree with TRBD1. Germline CDR1 is MRHNA and CDR2 is SNTAGT. This CDR3 is 14 amino acids long. J lost 1 base, V lost 6 bases, and 0 bases had no gene match. The CDR3 spells CASRGQGANTEAFF. The CDR3 DNA sequence: TGTGCCAGCAGGGGACAGGGGGCGAACACTGAAGCTTTCTTT.

V gene TRBV9 combines with J gene TRBJ2-5, with 7 bases matching TRBD2. This CDR3 has 15 residues. Germline V gene lookup returns CDR1 SGDLS and CDR2 YYNGEE. The ends lost 0 bases at V and 1 base at J; junction bases unmatched: 3. The CDR3 sequence is CASSVAGGLQETQYF. The DNA of the CDR3 is TGTGCCAGCAGCGTAGCGGGAGGCCTCCAAGAGACCCAGTACTTC.

This clone has only a few counts. V usage is TRBV5-1 and J usage is TRBJ2-2, with a possible D match to TRBD1 (6 bases). The CDR3 is 19 amino acids. Trimming took off 4 bases at V and 1 base at J, with 23 bases between the two ends. The germline V gene has CDR1 SGHRS and CDR2 YFSETQ. This CDR3 is CASSIWVPRTVKNTGELFF. DNA for the CDR3: TGCGCCAGCAGCATTTGGGTACCCCGGACAGTTAAGAACACCGGGGAGCTGTTTTTT.

This clone has only a few counts. The chain employs TRBV6-1 and TRBJ2-3, with D tentatively TRBD2 (5 bases). This CDR3 has 15 amino acids. V was trimmed by 6 bases and J by 0 bases, leaving 13 bases between them. Germline CDR1 reads MNHNS; CDR2 reads SASEGT. CDR3 amino acids: CASSGMAASTDTQYF. CDR3 in DNA: TGTGCCAGCAGCGGGATGGCGGCGAGCACAGATACGCAGTATTTT.

The chain couples TRBV4-3 to TRBJ1-6, with TRBD1 matching over 11 bases. The trim removed 4 bases at V and 7 bases at J, leaving 6 bases unmatched. The length of the CDR3 is 16 residues. Germline CDR1 reads LGHNA; CDR2 reads YSLEER. In nucleotides, the CDR3 is TGCGCCAGCAGCCGCTTGGGGACAGGGGGGAATTCACCCCTCCACTTT. It specifies CASSRLGTGGNSPLHF.

The chain uses TRBV2 and TRBJ2-7; 9 nucleotides match TRBD1. V shed 3 bases, J shed 5 bases, and the junction held 11 bases outside the gene matches. Germline CDR1 reads SNHLY; CDR2 reads FYNNEI. The CDR3 is made up of 16 amino acids. CDR3 loop: CASSDGKGTGRDEQYF. The CDR3, as DNA: TGTGCCAGCAGTGATGGTAAAGGGACAGGGCGCGACGAGCAGTACTTC.

CDR3 residues: CASSQTGEEETQYF. CDR3 DNA: TGTGCCAGCAGTCAGACAGGGGAGGAAGAGACCCAGTACTTC. The chain couples TRBV6-5 to TRBJ2-5, with 8 bases lining up with TRBD1. Germline-derived CDR1 and CDR2 are MNHEY and SVGAGI. The V and J ends lost 5 bases and 3 bases, in that order; junction bases with no gene match: 5. There are 14 residues in the CDR3.

The chain combines TRBV6-1 with TRBJ2-1, with D perhaps TRBD1 (6 bases). The germline gives CDR1 MNHNS, CDR2 SASEGT. Trimming took 5 bases from V and 8 from J, leaving 19 bases between them. This CDR3 is built from 15 residues. This CDR3 is CASSLNPGRGDEQFF. As DNA, the CDR3 is TGTGCCAGCAGTCTCAACCCGGGCAGGGGCGATGAGCAGTTCTTC.

The CDR3 DNA is TGTGCCAGCAGCTTAGTGGGCCGAAGAAGCTATGGCTACACCTTC. Amino acids: CASSLVGRRSYGYTF. The chain couples TRBV13 to TRBJ1-2; the D is unclear. The CDR3 consists of 15 residues. Germline V lookup: CDR1 PRHDT, CDR2 FYEKMQ (reference sequence). V shed 1 base and J shed 4 bases, with 13 bases lying between them.

This clone occurred once. The rearrangement uses TRBV9 and TRBJ1-2, with D hard to call. Germline assignment: CDR1 SGDLS and CDR2 YYNGEE. The CDR3 runs 13 residues. V was cut by 2 bases and J by 0 bases, with 5 bases left in between. The CDR3 region has the DNA TGTGCCAGCAGCGTCCCTGCTAACTATGGCTACACCTTC. Translating gives CASSVPANYGYTF.

The chain couples TRBV7-9 to TRBJ1-2, with TRBD1 identical over 7 bases. V lost 6 bases and J lost 2; bases outside the gene matches: 15. Germline V CDR1 and CDR2: SEHNR, FQNEAQ (reference sequence). The CDR3 extends over 17 amino acids. The CDR3 DNA follows: TGTGCCAGCAGTTACCAGGCAGGGGGTTTGCCAAACTATGGCTACACCTTC. It encodes CASSYQAGGLPNYGYTF.

The chain carries TRBV18 and TRBJ2-1, with TRBD2 matching 7 bases. The ends lost 0 bases at V and 4 bases at J; junction bases unmatched: 6. The CDR3 covers 16 residues. Germline-derived CDR1 and CDR2 are KGHSH and LQKENI. As DNA, the CDR3 is TGTGCCAGCTCACCACCAAATGCGGGGGATTACAATGAGCAGTTCTTC. This gives the protein CASSPPNAGDYNEQFF.

The chain has TRBV5-4 and TRBJ1-1, with a weak D call TRBD1 (5 bases). V shed 0 bases and J shed 4 bases, with 19 bases lying between them. The V gene's germline CDR1 is SGHNT and CDR2 YYREEE (reference sequence). This CDR3 region has 17 residues. The DNA for the CDR3 is TGTGCCAGCAGCTTGGGTAATCCCAGGGAAGTGAGCACTGAAGCTTTCTTT. It encodes CASSLGNPREVSTEAFF.

The CDR3 loop is CASSLSGSASNEQFF. CDR3 DNA: TGTGCCAGCTCACTTAGCGGGAGTGCATCCAATGAGCAGTTCTTC. The chain couples TRBV18 to TRBJ2-1; 9 nucleotides match TRBD2. CDR1 and CDR2 from the germline V gene are KGHSH and LQKENI. V lost 4 bases to trimming and J lost 6 bases; unmatched junction nucleotides: 7. The CDR3 is 15 amino acids.

The chain combines TRBV6-5 with TRBJ2-5; TRBD2 aligns across 8 bases. This CDR3 has 14 amino acids. Unmatched junction bases numbered 2, after V lost 0 bases and J lost 5 bases. Germline V gene data show CDR1 as MNHEY and CDR2 as SVGAGI. The DNA of the CDR3 is TGTGCCAGCAGTTACTCGGGACTAGTGGAGACCCAGTACTTC. It yields the protein CASSYSGLVETQYF.

This chain uses TRBV18 with TRBJ1-2; no reliable D call. The CDR3 has 16 amino acids. V was shortened by 1 base and J by 10 bases, with 22 bases between the two germline ends. CDR1 and CDR2 from the germline V gene are KGHSH and LQKENI. The CDR3 sequence: CASSPQVPSSPVDYTF. CDR3 bases: TGTGCCAGCTCACCACAAGTACCCAGTTCCCCTGTTGACTACACCTTC.

The genes are TRBV7-2 and TRBJ2-1, with 13 bases aligning to TRBD2. V shed 3 bases and J 5 bases; nucleotides not matched to a gene: 1. The CDR3 covers 15 residues. CDR1 SGHTA and CDR2 FQGNSA come from the germline V gene. The CDR3 region has the DNA TGTGCCAGCAGCTTGGGACTAGCGGGGAACAATGAGCAGTTCTTC. This sequence encodes CASSLGLAGNNEQFF.

V and J are TRBV7-6 and TRBJ1-1, with 7 bases that match TRBD1. The CDR3 loop spans 14 amino acids. With 5 bases clipped from V and 11 bases from J, the junction kept 14 bases outside the gene matches. In germline, CDR1 is SGHVS, CDR2 FNYEAQ. The CDR3 spells CASSRRDRCFMAFF. As DNA, the CDR3 is TGTGCCAGCAGCCGCCGGGACAGATGTTTTATGGCTTTCTTT. Full variable domain (missing parts from reference TRBV7-6 and TRBJ1-1): GAGVSQSPRYKVTKRGQDVALRCDPISGHVSLYWYRQALGQGPEFLTYFNYEAQQDKSGLPNDRFSAERPEGSISTLTIQRTEQRDSAMYRCASSRRDRCFMAFFGQGTRLTVV.

V is TRBV4-3 and J is TRBJ2-3; D possibly corresponds to TRBD2 (6 bases). This CDR3 is built from 16 residues. With 0 bases removed from V and 6 bases from J, the gap between germline ends came to 16 bases. CDR1 and CDR2 (germline): LGHNA, YSLEER. The CDR3 sequence: CASSQDVSGLGDTQYF. The CDR3 DNA is TGCGCCAGCAGCCAAGATGTAAGCGGGCTCGGGGATACGCAGTATTTT.

This clone was seen a single time. The rearrangement joins TRBV6-4 to TRBJ2-1, with 9 bases aligning to TRBD1. Germline V gene lookup returns CDR1 MRHNA and CDR2 SNTAGT. The CDR3 totals 15 residues. V dropped 5 bases and J dropped 7; count of bases not matched to a gene: 9. This chain's CDR3 is CASSTTPDRGNEQFF. In DNA, the CDR3 is TGTGCCAGCAGTACTACCCCGGACAGGGGAAATGAGCAGTTCTTC.

This chain joins TRBV18 and TRBJ2-3; TRBD2 agrees at 12 bases. Germline CDR1 reads KGHSH; CDR2 reads LQKENI. J gave up 4 bases and V 2 bases, and 4 bases lay outside the gene matches. This CDR3 is built from 16 residues. The CDR3 DNA reads as TGTGCCAGCTCACCAGTACTAGCGGGGGGCCCAGATACGCAGTATTTT. It yields the protein CASSPVLAGGPDTQYF.

This chain joins TRBV2 and TRBJ1-1; a possible D gene is TRBD1 (5 bases). The CDR3 sequence is 17 residues long. Trimming shortened V by 3 bases and J by 4 bases, and 21 bases separated the two germline ends. Germline-derived CDR1 and CDR2 are SNHLY and FYNNEI. The CDR3 nucleotides read TGTGCCAGCAGTGATTTGACACCGCGGGGGATCCTCACTGAAGCTTTCTTT. It is translated as CASSDLTPRGILTEAFF.

The V gene is TRBV6-5, the J gene TRBJ2-5; D is perhaps TRBD1 (6 bases). Germline V gene lookup returns CDR1 MNHEY and CDR2 SVGAGI. The CDR3 spans 15 residues. V was clipped by 5 bases and J by 7 bases, with 20 bases between them. As DNA, the CDR3 is TGTGCCAGCAGTCGCGTCTTCGGACAGACCGGGACCCAGTACTTC. Translation: CASSRVFGQTGTQYF.

V and J are TRBV5-1 and TRBJ2-3, with a possible D match to TRBD2 (6 bases). The V and J ends lost 0 bases and 3 bases respectively, with 11 bases between them. The CDR3 spans 15 residues. Germline values: CDR1 SGHRS, CDR2 YFSETQ. CDR3 DNA sequence: TGCGCCAGCAGCTTGGCGGCTAGCGAGACAGATACGCAGTATTTT. It encodes CASSLAASETDTQYF.

The chain joins TRBV4-1 to TRBJ2-4; D is unresolved. Germline CDR1 MGHRA, CDR2 YSYEKL. V was cut by 0 bases and J by 0 bases, with 18 bases left in between. The CDR3 runs 19 residues. The CDR3 coding sequence is TGCGCCAGCAGCCAAGAAAAGTCACTACTCACACTAGCCAAAAACATTCAGTACTTC. Translation: CASSQEKSLLTLAKNIQYF.